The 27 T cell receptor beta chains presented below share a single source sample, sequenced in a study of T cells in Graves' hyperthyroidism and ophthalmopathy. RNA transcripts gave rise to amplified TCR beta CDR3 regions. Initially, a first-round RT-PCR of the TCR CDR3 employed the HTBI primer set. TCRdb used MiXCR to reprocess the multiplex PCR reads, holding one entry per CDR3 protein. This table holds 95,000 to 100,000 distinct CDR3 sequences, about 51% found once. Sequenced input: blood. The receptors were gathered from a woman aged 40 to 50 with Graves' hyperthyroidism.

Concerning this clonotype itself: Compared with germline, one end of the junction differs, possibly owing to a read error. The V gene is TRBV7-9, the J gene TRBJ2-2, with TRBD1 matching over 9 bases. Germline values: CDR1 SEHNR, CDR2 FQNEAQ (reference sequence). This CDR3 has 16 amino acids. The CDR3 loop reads CASSGTGPAEHRGAVF. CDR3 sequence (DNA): TGCGCCAGCAGCGGGACAGGGCCAGCCGAACACCGGGGAGCTGTTTTT.

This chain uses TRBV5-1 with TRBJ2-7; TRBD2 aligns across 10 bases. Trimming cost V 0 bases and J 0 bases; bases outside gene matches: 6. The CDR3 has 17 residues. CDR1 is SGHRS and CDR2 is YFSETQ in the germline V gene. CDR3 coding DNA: TGCGCCAGCAGCTTGGGAGCGGGAGGGCCTCGCTCCTACGAGCAGTACTTC. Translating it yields CASSLGAGGPRSYEQYF.

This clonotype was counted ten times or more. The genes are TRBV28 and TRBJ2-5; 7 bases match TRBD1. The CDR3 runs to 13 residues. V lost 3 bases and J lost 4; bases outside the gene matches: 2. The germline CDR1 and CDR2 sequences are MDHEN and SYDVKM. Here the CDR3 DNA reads TGTGCCAGCAGTTTCGGACAGGCAGAGACCCAGTACTTC. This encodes CASSFGQAETQYF.

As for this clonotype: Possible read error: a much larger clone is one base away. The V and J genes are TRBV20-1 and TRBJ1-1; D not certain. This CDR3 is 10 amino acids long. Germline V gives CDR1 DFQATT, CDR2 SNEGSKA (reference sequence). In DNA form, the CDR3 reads TGCGGTGCCCGGGCCCTTGAAGCTTTCTTT. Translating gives CGARALEAFF.

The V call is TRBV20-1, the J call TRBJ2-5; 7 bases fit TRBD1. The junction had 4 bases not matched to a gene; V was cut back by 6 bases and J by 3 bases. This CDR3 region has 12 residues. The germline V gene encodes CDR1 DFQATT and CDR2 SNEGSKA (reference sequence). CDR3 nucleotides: TGCAGTGCCCGCGACAGGGAAGAGACCCAGTACTTC. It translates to CSARDREETQYF.

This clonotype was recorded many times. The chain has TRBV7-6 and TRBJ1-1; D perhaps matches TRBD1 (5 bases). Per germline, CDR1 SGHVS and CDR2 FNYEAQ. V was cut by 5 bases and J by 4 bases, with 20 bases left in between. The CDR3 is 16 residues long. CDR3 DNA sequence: TGTGCCAGCAGCCGTACGAAGACAGCCGCGACCACTGAAGCTTTCTTT. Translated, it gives CASSRTKTAATTEAFF. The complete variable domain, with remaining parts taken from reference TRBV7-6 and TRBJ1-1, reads GAGVSQSPRYKVTKRGQDVALRCDPISGHVSLYWYRQALGQGPEFLTYFNYEAQQDKSGLPNDRFSAERPEGSISTLTIQRTEQRDSAMYRCASSRTKTAATTEAFFGQGTRLTVV.

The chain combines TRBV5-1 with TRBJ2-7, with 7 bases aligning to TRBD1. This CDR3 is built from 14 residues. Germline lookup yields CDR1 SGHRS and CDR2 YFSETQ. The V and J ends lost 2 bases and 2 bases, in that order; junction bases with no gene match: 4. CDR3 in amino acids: CASSLLGQTYEQYF. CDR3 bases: TGCGCCAGCAGCTTACTGGGACAGACCTACGAGCAGTACTTC.

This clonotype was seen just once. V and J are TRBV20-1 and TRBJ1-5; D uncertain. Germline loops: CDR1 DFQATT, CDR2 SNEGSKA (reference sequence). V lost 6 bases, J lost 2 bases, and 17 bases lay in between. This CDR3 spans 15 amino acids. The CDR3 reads CSAVLAGSGNQPQHF. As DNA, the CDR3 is TGCAGTGCCGTACTAGCGGGAAGTGGCAATCAGCCCCAGCATTTT.

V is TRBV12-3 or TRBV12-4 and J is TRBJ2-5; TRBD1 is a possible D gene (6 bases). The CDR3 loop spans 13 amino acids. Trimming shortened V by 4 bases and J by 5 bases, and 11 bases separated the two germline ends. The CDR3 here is CASSSGARETQYF. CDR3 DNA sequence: TGTGCCAGCAGTTCAGGGGCCAGGGAGACCCAGTACTTC.

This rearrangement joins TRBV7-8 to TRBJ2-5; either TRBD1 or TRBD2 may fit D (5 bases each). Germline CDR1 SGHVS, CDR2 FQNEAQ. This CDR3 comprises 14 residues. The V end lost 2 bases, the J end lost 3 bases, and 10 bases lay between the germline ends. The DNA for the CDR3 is TGTGCCAGCAGCTTATCCTGGGGGAAAGAGACCCAGTACTTC. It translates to CASSLSWGKETQYF.

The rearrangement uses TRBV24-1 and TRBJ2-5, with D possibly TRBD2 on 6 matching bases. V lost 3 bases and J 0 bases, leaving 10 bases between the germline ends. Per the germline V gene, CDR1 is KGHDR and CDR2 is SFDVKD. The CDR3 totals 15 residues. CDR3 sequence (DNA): TGTGCCACCAGTGATCCGGGAGAGTACCAAGAGACCCAGTACTTC. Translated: CATSDPGEYQETQYF.

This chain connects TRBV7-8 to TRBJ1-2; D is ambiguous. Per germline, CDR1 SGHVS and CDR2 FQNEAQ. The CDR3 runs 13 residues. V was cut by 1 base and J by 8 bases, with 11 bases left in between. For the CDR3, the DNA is TGTGCCAGCAGCTTAGGGGCACTGGGAGGCTACACCTTC. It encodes CASSLGALGGYTF.

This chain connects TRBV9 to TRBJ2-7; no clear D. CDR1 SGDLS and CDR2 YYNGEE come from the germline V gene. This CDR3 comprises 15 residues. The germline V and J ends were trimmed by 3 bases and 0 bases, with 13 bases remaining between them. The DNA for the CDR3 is TGTGCCAGCAGCGCAACGGACGGAGCCTCCTACGAGCAGTACTTC. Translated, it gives CASSATDGASYEQYF.

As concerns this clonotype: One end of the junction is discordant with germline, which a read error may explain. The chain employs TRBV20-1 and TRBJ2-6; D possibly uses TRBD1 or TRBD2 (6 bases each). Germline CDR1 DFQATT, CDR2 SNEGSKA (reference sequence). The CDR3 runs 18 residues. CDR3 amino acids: CSARETGGGIFGASVLTF. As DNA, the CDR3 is TGCAGTGCTAGAGAGACCGGGGGCGGGATTTTTGGGGCCAGCGTCCTGACTTTC.

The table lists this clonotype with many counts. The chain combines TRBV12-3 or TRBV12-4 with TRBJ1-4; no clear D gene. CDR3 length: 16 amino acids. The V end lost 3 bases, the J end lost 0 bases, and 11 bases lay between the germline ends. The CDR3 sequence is CASSFPKGATNEKLFF. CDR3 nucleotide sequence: TGTGCCAGCAGTTTCCCCAAAGGAGCAACTAATGAAAAACTGTTTTTT.

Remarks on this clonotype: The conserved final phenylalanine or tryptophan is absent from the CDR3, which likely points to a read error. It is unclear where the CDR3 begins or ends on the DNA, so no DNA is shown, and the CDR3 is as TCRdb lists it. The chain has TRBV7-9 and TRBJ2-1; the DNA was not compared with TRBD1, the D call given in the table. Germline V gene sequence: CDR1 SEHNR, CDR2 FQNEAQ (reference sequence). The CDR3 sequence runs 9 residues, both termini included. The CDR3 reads CASRGTGHD.

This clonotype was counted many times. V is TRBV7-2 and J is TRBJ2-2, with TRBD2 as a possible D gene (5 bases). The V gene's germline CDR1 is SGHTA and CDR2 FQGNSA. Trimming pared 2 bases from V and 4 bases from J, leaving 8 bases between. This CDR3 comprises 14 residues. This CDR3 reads CASSLFTSTGELFF. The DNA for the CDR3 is TGTGCCAGCAGCTTATTCACTAGCACCGGGGAGCTGTTTTTT.

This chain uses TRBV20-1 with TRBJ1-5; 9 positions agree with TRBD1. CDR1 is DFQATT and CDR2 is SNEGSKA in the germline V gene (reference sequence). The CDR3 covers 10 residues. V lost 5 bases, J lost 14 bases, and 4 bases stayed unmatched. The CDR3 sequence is CSAGDRVEHF. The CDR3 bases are TGCAGTGCTGGGGACAGGGTAGAGCATTTT.

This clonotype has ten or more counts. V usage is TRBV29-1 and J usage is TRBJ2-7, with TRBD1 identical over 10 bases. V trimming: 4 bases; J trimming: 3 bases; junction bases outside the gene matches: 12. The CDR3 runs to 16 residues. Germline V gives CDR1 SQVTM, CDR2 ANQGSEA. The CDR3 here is CSVAGTGENLGYEQYF. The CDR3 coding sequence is TGCAGCGTTGCCGGGACAGGGGAGAACTTGGGCTACGAGCAGTACTTC.

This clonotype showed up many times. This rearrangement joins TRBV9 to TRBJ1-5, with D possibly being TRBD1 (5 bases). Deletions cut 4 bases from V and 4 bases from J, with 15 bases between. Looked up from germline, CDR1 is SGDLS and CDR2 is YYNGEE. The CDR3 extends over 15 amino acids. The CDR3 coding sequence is TGTGCCAGCAGCCTCTCACCCCAGGGTAATCAGCCCCAGCATTTT. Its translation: CASSLSPQGNQPQHF.

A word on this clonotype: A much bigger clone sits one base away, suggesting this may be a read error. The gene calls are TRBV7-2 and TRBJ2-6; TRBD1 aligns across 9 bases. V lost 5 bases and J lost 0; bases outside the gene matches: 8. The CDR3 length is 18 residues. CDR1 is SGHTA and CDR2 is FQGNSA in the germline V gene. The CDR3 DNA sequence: TGTGCCAGCAGCCAGACACAGGGGGCCTTCTCTGGGGCCAACGTCCTGACTTTC. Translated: CASSQTQGAFSGANVLTF.

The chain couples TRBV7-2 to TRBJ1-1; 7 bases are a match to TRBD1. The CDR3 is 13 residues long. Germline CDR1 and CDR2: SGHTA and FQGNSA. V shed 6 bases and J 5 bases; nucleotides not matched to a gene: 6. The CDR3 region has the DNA TGTGCCAGCAGTTATCACAGGGGTACTGAAGCTTTCTTT. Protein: CASSYHRGTEAFF.

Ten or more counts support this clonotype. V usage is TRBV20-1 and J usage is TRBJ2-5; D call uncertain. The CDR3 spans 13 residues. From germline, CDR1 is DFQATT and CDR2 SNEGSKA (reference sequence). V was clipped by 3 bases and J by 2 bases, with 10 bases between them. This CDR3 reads CSASGVSQETQYF. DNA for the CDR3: TGCAGTGCTAGTGGCGTGTCTCAAGAGACCCAGTACTTC.

CDR3 nucleotides: TGTGCCAGCAGCACCGGGGGACAGGGGATCGACTATGGCTACACCTTC. As protein: CASSTGGQGIDYGYTF. The chain joins TRBV9 to TRBJ1-2; 10 bases map to TRBD1. The V segment lost 4 bases and the J segment 3 bases; nucleotides outside the gene matches: 9. Germline V CDR1 and CDR2: SGDLS, YYNGEE. There are 16 residues in the CDR3.

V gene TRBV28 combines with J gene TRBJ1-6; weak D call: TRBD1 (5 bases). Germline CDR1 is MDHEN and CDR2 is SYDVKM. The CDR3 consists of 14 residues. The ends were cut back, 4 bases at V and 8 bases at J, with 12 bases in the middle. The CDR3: CASSSMQGDSPLHF. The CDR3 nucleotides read TGTGCCAGCAGTTCTATGCAGGGCGATTCACCCCTCCACTTT.

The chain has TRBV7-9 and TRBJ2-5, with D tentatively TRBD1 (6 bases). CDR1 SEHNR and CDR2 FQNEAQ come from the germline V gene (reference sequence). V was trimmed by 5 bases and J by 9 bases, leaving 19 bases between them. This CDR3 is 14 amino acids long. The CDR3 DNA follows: TGTGCCAGCAGCCCGGACAGTAGCAATCAGCCCCAGTACTTC. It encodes CASSPDSSNQPQYF.

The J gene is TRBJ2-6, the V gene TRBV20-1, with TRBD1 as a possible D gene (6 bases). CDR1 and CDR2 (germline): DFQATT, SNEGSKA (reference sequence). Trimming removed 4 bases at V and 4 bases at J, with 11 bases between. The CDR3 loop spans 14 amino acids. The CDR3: CSATRTAGANVLTF. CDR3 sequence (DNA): TGCAGTGCTACCCGGACAGCGGGGGCCAACGTCCTGACTTTC.